This T cell receptor (beta chain) was sequenced during a study of blood T cell repertoires in COVID-19. Study as a whole: Spain, Italy and the United States supplied samples that represented acute and convalescent COVID-19. T cells, B-cell-depleted T cells, or PBMCs provided the cDNA or gDNA that served as material.

V was pared by 0 bases and J by 6 bases, with 12 bases of the junction left unmatched. Germline V gives CDR1 MNHEY, CDR2 SVGEGT. The CDR3 is 17 residues long. Only one count was recorded for this clone. Authors' processing steps: By means of reference gene primer amplification, nucleated cell counts were estimated. Data came from immunoSEQ multiplex PCR; TCRdb stores just in-frame clones and leaves some out. The V and J calls and clone size were taken over from that table, and D and trimming were inferred from the DNA. The data contain around 160,000 clones, about nine tenths of them singletons. The receptor was derived from a human donor in a cohort sampled during active COVID-19. The sample was peripheral blood. V is TRBV6-2 or TRBV6-3 and J is TRBJ2-3, with 7 bases identical to TRBD1. This CDR3 is CASSYSKKQGSWDTQYF. The CDR3 nucleotides are TGTGCCAGCAGTTACTCGAAGAAACAGGGGTCATGGGATACGCAGTATTTT.